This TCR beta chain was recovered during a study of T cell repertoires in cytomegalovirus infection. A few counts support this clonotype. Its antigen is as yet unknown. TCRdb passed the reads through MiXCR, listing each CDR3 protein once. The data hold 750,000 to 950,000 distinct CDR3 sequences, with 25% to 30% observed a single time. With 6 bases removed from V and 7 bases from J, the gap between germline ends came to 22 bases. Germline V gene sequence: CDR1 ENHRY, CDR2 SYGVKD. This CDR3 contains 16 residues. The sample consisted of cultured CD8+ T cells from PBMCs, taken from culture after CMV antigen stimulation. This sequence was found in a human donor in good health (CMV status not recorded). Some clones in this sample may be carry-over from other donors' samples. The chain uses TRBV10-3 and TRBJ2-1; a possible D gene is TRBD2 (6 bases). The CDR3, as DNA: TGTGCCATCAGGAGGTTGAAGGAGGGGACGGGGAATGAGCAGTTCTTC. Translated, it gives CAIRRLKEGTGNEQFF.